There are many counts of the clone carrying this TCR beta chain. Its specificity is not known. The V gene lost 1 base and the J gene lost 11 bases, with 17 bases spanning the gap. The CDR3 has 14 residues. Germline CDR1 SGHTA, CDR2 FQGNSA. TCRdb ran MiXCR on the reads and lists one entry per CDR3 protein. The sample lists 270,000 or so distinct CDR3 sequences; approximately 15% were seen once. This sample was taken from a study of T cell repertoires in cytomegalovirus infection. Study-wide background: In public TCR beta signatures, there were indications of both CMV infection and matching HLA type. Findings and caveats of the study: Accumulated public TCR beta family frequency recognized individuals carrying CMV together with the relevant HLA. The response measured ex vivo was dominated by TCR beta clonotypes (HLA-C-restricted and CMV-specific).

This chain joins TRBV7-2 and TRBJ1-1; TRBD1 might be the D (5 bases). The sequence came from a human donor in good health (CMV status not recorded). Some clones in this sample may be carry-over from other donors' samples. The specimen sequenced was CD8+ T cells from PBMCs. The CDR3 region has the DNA TGTGCCAGCAGCTTAGAATGGGGCAGCCCGTTGGCTTTCTTT. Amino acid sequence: CASSLEWGSPLAFF.